The source of this T cell receptor beta chain is a study of shared clonotypes between healthy human individuals. Several immunoSEQ plates held equal portions of the genomic DNA taken from each subset. Assay: immunoSEQ multiplex PCR; the TCRdb copy retains only in-frame clones and omits some. The profile shows 2,500,000 or so clones, approximately 94% of them singletons. Study results and limitations: Naive CD4 clonotypes overlapped across several donors at around 5%.

V lost 4 bases and J lost 2; bases outside the gene matches: 14. The CDR3 is 18 residues long. Germline CDR1 reads SGHTS; CDR2 reads YDEGEE. All donors were healthy HIV-negative adults lacking recent acute infections or vaccinations. CD45RA+ naive and CD45RA-negative memory subsets were separated from CD4+ cells. About this clone: What it binds is not known.

The J gene is TRBJ2-2, the V gene TRBV5-8, with TRBD1 matching 7 bases. The TCR originated in a man younger than 35 in good health. Sequenced: naive CD4+ T cells sorted from blood. The subset is: CD45RA+ positively selected. The CDR3 reads CASSRDRAPSQNTGELFF. The DNA of the CDR3 is TGTGCCAGCAGCAGAGACAGGGCCCCAAGTCAAAACACCGGGGAGCTGTTTTTT.